The 4 T cell receptor beta chains reported below all come from one sample, sequenced in a study of blood T cell repertoires in COVID-19. Only in-frame clones appear in the TCRdb table, and some are missing; sequencing was by immunoSEQ multiplex PCR. This sample has 350,000 to 450,000 clones, with more than 75% found just once. Source material: peripheral blood. The receptors stem from a human donor in a cohort sampled during active COVID-19.

The chain employs TRBV28 and TRBJ2-1; a possible D gene is TRBD1 (5 bases). This CDR3 is built from 14 residues. From germline, CDR1 is MDHEN and CDR2 SYDVKM. With 7 bases removed from V and 6 bases from J, the gap between germline ends came to 16 bases. The CDR3 protein is CASTPLGPSNEQFF. The CDR3 coding sequence is TGTGCCAGCACCCCGTTGGGGCCTTCCAATGAGCAGTTCTTC.

The genes are TRBV19 and TRBJ2-2, with TRBD1 matching 8 bases. Unmatched junction bases numbered 5, after V lost 0 bases and J lost 5 bases. CDR1 is LNHDA and CDR2 is SQIVND in the germline V gene (reference sequence). The CDR3 is made up of 16 amino acids. Here the CDR3 DNA reads TGTGCCAGTAGTATAGATCCGCAGGGGGCGACCGGGGAGCTGTTTTTT. Translating gives CASSIDPQGATGELFF.

The J gene is TRBJ1-5, the V gene TRBV18; tentative D call: TRBD1 (5 bases). Per the germline V gene, CDR1 is KGHSH and CDR2 is LQKENI. The CDR3 has 15 amino acids. Trimming stripped 2 bases from V and 4 bases from J, with 12 bases between. CDR3 nucleotides: TGTGCCAGCTCACCAGAGACAGATACTAATCAGCCCCAGCATTTT. Translated: CASSPETDTNQPQHF.

The chain combines TRBV6-5 with TRBJ1-2; 8 nucleotides align to TRBD1. J gave up 7 bases and V 7 bases, and 11 bases lay outside the gene matches. Germline lookup yields CDR1 MNHEY and CDR2 SVGAGI. The CDR3 contains 14 residues. The CDR3 DNA reads as TGTGCCAGCACCCCGATTACAGGGGGGGGTGGCTACACCTTC. This codes for CASTPITGGGGYTF.